A single sample gave rise to the 25 T cell receptor beta chains below, sequenced in a study of T cell repertoires in cytomegalovirus infection. Via MiXCR, TCRdb re-called the reads, giving one row per CDR3 protein. The data contain about 500,000 distinct CDR3 sequences, roughly a third of them singletons. These receptors' antigens are unknown. Material: cultured PBMCs, obtained from culture after CMV antigen stimulation. The receptors derive from a human donor in good health (CMV status not recorded). Some clones in this sample may be carry-over from other donors' samples.

A few counts support this clonotype. CDR3 sequence reads: CASRRREGPNGELFF. CDR3 nucleotide sequence: TGCGCCAGCAGGAGGCGGGAGGGCCCAAACGGGGAGCTGTTTTTT. This chain links TRBV5-1 with TRBJ2-2; the match to TRBD2 covers 9 bases. The CDR3 runs to 15 residues. From germline, CDR1 is SGHRS and CDR2 YFSETQ. V lost 5 bases, J lost 7 bases, and 9 bases stayed unmatched.

This clonotype is a singleton in its sample. This chain connects TRBV6-5 to TRBJ1-2; D unresolved. Trimming shortened V by 0 bases and J by 3 bases, and 11 bases separated the two germline ends. CDR1 and CDR2 from the germline V gene are MNHEY and SVGAGI. The CDR3 extends over 15 amino acids. The CDR3 protein is CASSYSRGPHYGYTF. The DNA for the CDR3 is TGTGCCAGCAGTTACTCAAGAGGGCCCCACTATGGCTACACCTTC.

The rearrangement links TRBV6-1 to TRBJ1-1, with D unclear. The V gene's germline CDR1 is MNHNS and CDR2 SASEGT. The ends were cut back, 4 bases at V and 3 bases at J, with 9 bases in the middle. The CDR3 is made up of 13 amino acids. CDR3 loop: CASSGFLYTEAFF. In DNA, the CDR3 is TGTGCCAGCAGTGGATTTCTTTACACTGAAGCTTTCTTT.

There are many counts of this clonotype. This chain connects TRBV5-1 to TRBJ2-5; 12 nucleotides align to TRBD2. V lost 3 bases to trimming and J lost 4 bases; unmatched junction nucleotides: 4. The CDR3 has 15 residues. Germline CDR1 SGHRS, CDR2 YFSETQ. Here the CDR3 reads CASSSGTSGPETQYF. The CDR3 bases are TGCGCCAGCAGCTCCGGGACTAGCGGGCCAGAGACCCAGTACTTC.

J is TRBJ2-2 and V is TRBV5-1; tentative D call: TRBD2 (5 bases). The ends were cut back, 0 bases at V and 2 bases at J, with 11 bases in the middle. This CDR3 spans 16 amino acids. Germline CDR1 SGHRS, CDR2 YFSETQ. The CDR3 spells CASSLDASSNTGELFF. Here the CDR3 DNA reads TGCGCCAGCAGCTTGGACGCTAGCAGCAACACCGGGGAGCTGTTTTTT.

This rearrangement joins TRBV24-1 to TRBJ1-1; 9 bases are a match to TRBD1. J lost 1 base, V lost 3 bases, and 5 bases had no gene match. CDR3 size: 16 residues. Germline CDR1 reads KGHDR; CDR2 reads SFDVKD. Here the CDR3 DNA reads TGTGCCACCAGTGATGCTGGGACAGGGCCGAACACTGAAGCTTTCTTT. Its translation is CATSDAGTGPNTEAFF.

The chain employs TRBV18 and TRBJ2-5; D gene ambiguous. Germline V CDR1 and CDR2: KGHSH, LQKENI. Between the trimmed V and J ends, which lost 3 bases and 7 bases, there was a span of 9 bases. The CDR3 contains 12 residues. CDR3 DNA: TGTGCCAGCTCACCTTACGACGGGACCCAGTACTTC. Translating gives CASSPYDGTQYF.

The chain employs TRBV7-8 and TRBJ1-5; D is unresolved. CDR3 length equals 16 residues. Deletions cut 0 bases from V and 1 base from J, with 10 bases between. Germline loops: CDR1 SGHVS, CDR2 FQNEAQ. CDR3 bases: TGTGCCAGCAGCTTAGCTGGGATAAAAAGCAATCAGCCCCAGCATTTT. Protein sequence: CASSLAGIKSNQPQHF.

This clonotype was picked up a small number of times. This chain connects TRBV7-2 to TRBJ2-3; D is possibly TRBD2 (5 bases). Per germline, CDR1 SGHTA and CDR2 FQGNSA. The CDR3 spans 15 residues. Trimming left V 5 bases short and J 3 bases short, with 15 bases between. CDR3 loop: CASSPGIARTDTQYF. CDR3 bases: TGTGCCAGCAGCCCCGGCATAGCGAGGACAGATACGCAGTATTTT.

This clonotype occurred once. This chain links TRBV7-2 with TRBJ1-1, with 7 positions matching TRBD1. J lost 3 bases, V lost 5 bases, and 9 bases had no gene match. CDR3 length: 15 amino acids. Germline V gives CDR1 SGHTA, CDR2 FQGNSA. The CDR3 spells CASSAHTGADTEAFF. CDR3 in DNA: TGTGCCAGCAGCGCGCATACAGGGGCGGACACTGAAGCTTTCTTT.

The V gene is TRBV5-4, the J gene TRBJ2-7, with 12 bases aligning to TRBD2. Germline V lookup: CDR1 SGHNT, CDR2 YYREEE (reference sequence). The J segment lost 3 bases and the V segment lost 3 bases, leaving 4 bases of the junction unmatched. This CDR3 comprises 15 residues. This chain's CDR3 is CASSSPGLAGYEQYF. In nucleotides, the CDR3 is TGTGCCAGCAGCTCGCCGGGACTAGCGGGCTACGAGCAGTACTTC.

The chain employs TRBV6-5 and TRBJ2-1; 8 bases match TRBD2. V shed 7 bases and J 7 bases; nucleotides not matched to a gene: 9. CDR1 and CDR2 (germline): MNHEY, SVGAGI. The CDR3 covers 14 residues. For the CDR3, the DNA is TGTGCCAGCAAGGGACTAGTTGAGAATAATGAGCAGTTCTTC. Translation: CASKGLVENNEQFF.

The chain is built from TRBV7-9 and TRBJ2-4; possibly TRBD1 for D (5 bases). The germline gives CDR1 SEHNR, CDR2 FQNEAQ (reference sequence). This CDR3 region has 15 residues. V lost 7 bases and J 6 bases, leaving 19 bases between the germline ends. Here the CDR3 DNA reads TGTGCCAGCACAGACCCCAGGACAAATCTAAACATTCAGTACTTC. It codes for CASTDPRTNLNIQYF.

This clonotype has ten or more counts. The chain has TRBV12-3 or TRBV12-4 and TRBJ1-1; 7 bases agree with TRBD1. The CDR3 runs to 13 residues. The junction had 5 bases not matched to a gene; V was cut back by 5 bases and J by 5 bases. In DNA, the CDR3 is TGTGCCAGCAGTGCGACAGGGTGGACTGAAGCTTTCTTT. Translation gives CASSATGWTEAFF.

This clonotype was found a few times. This chain joins TRBV7-2 and TRBJ1-2; tentative D call: TRBD1 (5 bases). Trimming took off 5 bases at V and 11 bases at J, with 15 bases between the two ends. The CDR3 is 12 amino acids. Per germline, CDR1 SGHTA and CDR2 FQGNSA. The CDR3, as DNA: TGTGCCAGCAGCCCCAGGACAATAGGATACACCTTC. This translates into CASSPRTIGYTF.

The V gene is TRBV6-2 or TRBV6-3, the J gene TRBJ2-5; tentatively, D is TRBD2 (5 bases). This CDR3 spans 16 amino acids. V was pared by 2 bases and J by 3 bases, with 16 bases between. The germline V gene has CDR1 MNHEY and CDR2 SVGEGT. The CDR3 loop is CASSYRRKPTKETQYF. DNA of the CDR3: TGTGCCAGCAGTTACCGGAGGAAGCCAACCAAAGAGACCCAGTACTTC.

To note about this clonotype: This may come from a read error, since a much larger clone is one base off. V gene TRBV7-2 combines with J gene TRBJ1-5; D is unclear. The V end was cut by 0 bases, the J end by 9 bases, with 15 bases between. The germline gives CDR1 SGHTA, CDR2 FQGNSA. The CDR3 is made up of 15 amino acids. CDR3 sequence (DNA): TGTGCCAGCAGCTTAGCATCAGGACGTCATCGGCCCCAGCATTTT. Its translation: CASSLASGRHRPQHF.

In its sample, this clonotype was seen a few times. The chain recombines TRBV7-6 with TRBJ1-4, with D hard to call. CDR1 and CDR2 from the germline V gene are SGHVS and FNYEAQ. V was shortened by 2 bases and J by 3 bases, with 7 bases between the two germline ends. This CDR3 has 14 amino acids. CDR3 sequence (DNA): TGTGCCAGCAGCTTAAACAGCCCTAATGAAAAACTGTTTTTT. It specifies CASSLNSPNEKLFF.

The chain combines TRBV7-9 with TRBJ2-3; 7 bases line up with TRBD2. The germline CDR1 and CDR2 sequences are SEHNR and FQNEAQ (reference sequence). The ends lost 4 bases at V and 4 bases at J; junction bases unmatched: 5. The CDR3 consists of 14 residues. CDR3 DNA: TGTGCCAGCAGCTGGGCGGGAGTCCCAGATACGCAGTATTTT. Translated: CASSWAGVPDTQYF.

This chain joins TRBV20-1 and TRBJ1-5, with no clear D. The germline V gene encodes CDR1 DFQATT and CDR2 SNEGSKA (reference sequence). This CDR3 has 12 amino acids. V lost 3 bases and J 7 bases, leaving 10 bases between the germline ends. CDR3: CSAREGLQPQHF. DNA for the CDR3: TGCAGTGCTAGGGAAGGGCTGCAGCCCCAGCATTTT.

This clonotype was seen a single time. The genes are TRBV15 and TRBJ1-2; no reliable D call. The CDR3 is 14 amino acids. The V gene lost 0 bases and the J gene lost 4 bases, with 9 bases spanning the gap. Germline V gene sequence: CDR1 LNHNV, CDR2 YYDKDF (reference sequence). CDR3 sequence (DNA): TGTGCCACCAGCAGAGATAGCAGGCTCTATGGCTACACCTTC. Its translation is CATSRDSRLYGYTF.

There are a few counts of this clonotype. The rearrangement uses TRBV28 and TRBJ2-7; the match to TRBD1 covers 8 bases. Germline CDR1 is MDHEN and CDR2 is SYDVKM. V dropped 6 bases and J dropped 2; count of bases not matched to a gene: 3. CDR3 length equals 13 residues. The CDR3 DNA reads as TGTGCCAGCAGGGGGACAGGTGCCTACGAGCAGTACTTC. Amino acid sequence: CASRGTGAYEQYF.

This clonotype was seen more than once but under ten times. The chain couples TRBV11-3 to TRBJ2-1; D possibly corresponds to TRBD1 (5 bases). V was shortened by 8 bases and J by 5 bases, with 19 bases between the two germline ends. The CDR3 is made up of 15 amino acids. Germline CDR1 reads SGHNT; CDR2 reads YENEEA. The CDR3 DNA reads TGTGCCAGCCAGAGGCCTGGCAGGGCCAACAATGAGCAGTTCTTC. Protein product: CASQRPGRANNEQFF.

This clonotype was seen more than once but under ten times. V and J are TRBV6-2 or TRBV6-3 and TRBJ2-1; 12 bases map to TRBD2. Germline V gives CDR1 MNHEY, CDR2 SVGEGT. The CDR3 extends over 17 amino acids. The J segment lost 2 bases and the V segment lost 2 bases, leaving 4 bases of the junction unmatched. The CDR3 DNA is TGTGCCAGCAGTTACCTACGGACTAGCGGGGCCTACAATGAGCAGTTCTTC. Its translation: CASSYLRTSGAYNEQFF.

This clonotype was counted between two and nine times. This chain joins TRBV5-1 and TRBJ2-5; 14 bases map to TRBD2. CDR3 length: 16 residues. In germline, CDR1 is SGHRS, CDR2 YFSETQ. V lost 4 bases and J lost 4; bases outside the gene matches: 6. The CDR3 bases are TGCGCCAGCAGCCCTATGACTAGCGGGAGGGCAGAGACCCAGTACTTC. Translating it yields CASSPMTSGRAETQYF.